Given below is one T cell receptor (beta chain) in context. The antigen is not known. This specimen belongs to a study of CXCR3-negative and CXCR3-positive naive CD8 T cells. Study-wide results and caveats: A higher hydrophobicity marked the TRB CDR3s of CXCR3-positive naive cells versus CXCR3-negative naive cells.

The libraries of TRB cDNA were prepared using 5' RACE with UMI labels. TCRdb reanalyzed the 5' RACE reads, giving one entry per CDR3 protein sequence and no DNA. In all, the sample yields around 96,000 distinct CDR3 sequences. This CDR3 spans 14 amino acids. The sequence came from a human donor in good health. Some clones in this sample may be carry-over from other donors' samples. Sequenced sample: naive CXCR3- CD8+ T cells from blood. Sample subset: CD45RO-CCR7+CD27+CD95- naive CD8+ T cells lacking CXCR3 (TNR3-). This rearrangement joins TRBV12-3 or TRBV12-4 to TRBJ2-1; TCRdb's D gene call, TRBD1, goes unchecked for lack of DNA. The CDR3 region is CASRAGAAYNEQFF.